Presented here are 26 T cell receptor beta chains from one specimen sequenced in a study of blood T cell repertoires in COVID-19. Repertoires were generated with immunoSEQ multiplex PCR, while TCRdb's copy carries only in-frame clones and drops some. In the table there are more than 15,000 clones, around four fifths of which are singletons. The material sequenced was peripheral blood. The receptors were sampled from a man aged 55 to 69 with active or convalescent COVID-19.

The J gene is TRBJ1-1, the V gene TRBV30; 9 nucleotides line up with TRBD1. CDR1 is GTSNPN and CDR2 is SVGIG in the germline V gene (reference sequence). V was clipped by 1 base and J by 11 bases; unmatched bases: 5. CDR3 length: 12 amino acids. CDR3 nucleotides: TGTGCCTGGAGTGAGGGGGACAGGGCGGCTTTCTTT. It specifies CAWSEGDRAAFF.

This clone was detected once. The genes are TRBV6-4 and TRBJ2-1; D is possibly TRBD1 (6 bases). This CDR3 has 16 residues. The V end lost 0 bases, the J end lost 2 bases, and 11 bases lay between the germline ends. From germline, CDR1 is MRHNA and CDR2 SNTAGT. The CDR3 protein is CASSDSMGAAYNEQFF. CDR3 coding DNA: TGTGCCAGCAGTGACTCGATGGGGGCCGCCTACAATGAGCAGTTCTTC.

The rearrangement uses TRBV13 and TRBJ2-3, with 12 bases matching TRBD2. Germline V gene sequence: CDR1 PRHDT, CDR2 FYEKMQ (reference sequence). V gave up 4 bases and J gave up 6 bases; unmatched junction bases: 11. The CDR3 sequence is 17 residues long. In DNA form, the CDR3 reads TGTGCCAGCAGCTGGAGACTAGCGGGAGCGGGCGGGGATACGCAGTATTTT. Its protein product is CASSWRLAGAGGDTQYF.

J is TRBJ1-4 and V is TRBV28; 7 bases line up with TRBD1. Germline V gives CDR1 MDHEN, CDR2 SYDVKM. Germline trimming cut 9 bases from V and 6 bases from J; bases unmatched to any gene: 7. The CDR3 covers 13 residues. CDR3 sequence reads: CASNDRVDEKLFF. The CDR3 DNA is TGTGCCAGTAATGACAGGGTCGATGAAAAACTGTTTTTT.

This chain links TRBV3-1 (or the pseudogene TRBV3-2) with TRBJ2-1; no clear D gene. Germline loops: CDR1 LGHDT, CDR2 YNNKEL (reference sequence). The ends were cut back, 4 bases at V and 4 bases at J, with 5 bases in the middle. The CDR3 length is 12 residues. CDR3 residues: CASSLQYNEQFF. DNA of the CDR3: TGTGCCAGCAGCCTACAGTACAATGAGCAGTTCTTC.

The chain combines TRBV10-2 with TRBJ2-5; 12 bases map to TRBD2. The CDR3 loop spans 14 amino acids. CDR1 WSHSY and CDR2 SAAADI come from the germline V gene. V dropped 4 bases and J dropped 5; count of bases not matched to a gene: 2. DNA of the CDR3: TGCGCCAGCAGTGGACTAGCGGGAGCGGAGACCCAGTACTTC. Translated, it gives CASSGLAGAETQYF.

The chain uses TRBV7-3 and TRBJ1-1; tentatively, D is TRBD1 (5 bases). This CDR3 region has 15 residues. Germline loops: CDR1 SGHTA, CDR2 FQGTGA. V shed 1 base and J shed 4 bases, with 13 bases lying between them. The CDR3 spells CASSLRAEGSTEAFF. CDR3 in DNA: TGTGCCAGCAGCTTAAGAGCGGAGGGGAGCACTGAAGCTTTCTTT.

The gene calls are TRBV10-1 and TRBJ2-1, with TRBD2 matching 7 bases. This CDR3 has 12 residues. The germline V gene encodes CDR1 WNHNN and CDR2 SYGVQD (reference sequence). V lost 7 bases, J lost 8 bases, and 5 bases stayed unmatched. The CDR3 nucleotides are TGCGCCAGCATCGGACTAGTACATGAGCAGTTCTTC. It is translated as CASIGLVHEQFF.

This chain links TRBV7-9 with TRBJ1-2, with 10 bases that match TRBD1. This CDR3 is built from 16 residues. The germline gives CDR1 SEHNR, CDR2 FQNEAQ (reference sequence). Trimming removed 5 bases from V and 3 bases from J; junction bases left unmatched: 9. CDR3: CASSRDRGGSDYGYTF. The CDR3, as DNA: TGTGCCAGCAGCCGGGACAGGGGCGGTAGTGACTATGGCTACACCTTC.

This chain joins TRBV2 and TRBJ1-2, with TRBD1 matching 12 bases. The junction had 6 bases not matched to a gene; V was cut back by 6 bases and J by 4 bases. This CDR3 has 15 residues. From germline, CDR1 is SNHLY and CDR2 FYNNEI. The CDR3 DNA is TGTGCCAGCAGGGGACCGGGACAGGGGGCCTATGGCTACACCTTC. This translates into CASRGPGQGAYGYTF.

The chain recombines TRBV6-5 with TRBJ2-4, with D unclear. The CDR3 covers 14 residues. The V gene's germline CDR1 is MNHEY and CDR2 SVGAGI. V was shortened by 5 bases and J by 1 base, with 9 bases between the two germline ends. CDR3 in amino acids: CASSSPGAKNIQYF. In nucleotides, the CDR3 is TGTGCCAGCAGTAGCCCCGGGGCCAAAAACATTCAGTACTTC.

This clone has just a few counts. The J gene is TRBJ1-3, the V gene TRBV6-5, with 8 bases that match TRBD1. V shed 6 bases, J shed 8 bases, and the junction held 12 bases outside the gene matches. The CDR3 covers 15 residues. Germline values: CDR1 MNHEY, CDR2 SVGAGI. CDR3 coding DNA: TGTGCCAGCAGGGAGACAGGGGACCCGTCGGACACCATATATTTT. Encoded protein: CASRETGDPSDTIYF.

The chain is built from TRBV11-3 and TRBJ2-7; tentative D call: TRBD2 (6 bases). The V gene's germline CDR1 is SGHNT and CDR2 YENEEA. Trimming took off 5 bases at V and 6 bases at J, with 17 bases between the two ends. This CDR3 region has 14 residues. CDR3 DNA: TGTGCCAGCAGCGTAGGCTTGGAGGGCGGCGAGCAGTACTTC. This encodes CASSVGLEGGEQYF.

V gene TRBV27 combines with J gene TRBJ1-5; TRBD1 aligns across 7 bases. V was clipped by 5 bases and J by 0 bases; unmatched bases: 10. Germline CDR1 MNHEY, CDR2 SMNVEV (reference sequence). CDR3 length equals 17 residues. CDR3 coding DNA: TGTGCCAGCAGTCCTCTTGACAGGGCCCTTAGCAATCAGCCCCAGCATTTT. This encodes CASSPLDRALSNQPQHF.

The V gene is TRBV11-2, the J gene TRBJ1-5; 7 bases align to TRBD1. V shed 5 bases and J 7 bases; nucleotides not matched to a gene: 5. The CDR3 spans 13 residues. Germline V gives CDR1 SGHAT, CDR2 FQNNGV. The chain's CDR3 is CASSLTTGQPQHF. The CDR3 DNA sequence: TGTGCCAGCAGCCTGACGACAGGGCAGCCCCAGCATTTT.

The genes are TRBV7-2 and TRBJ2-7, with D possibly being TRBD1 (6 bases). V lost 1 base, J lost 7 bases, and 14 bases lay in between. Per the germline V gene, CDR1 is SGHTA and CDR2 is FQGNSA. There are 14 residues in the CDR3. CDR3 sequence: CASSLDGRGREQYF. CDR3 coding DNA: TGTGCCAGCAGCTTAGACGGCAGGGGACGGGAGCAGTACTTC.

This clone has just one count. The chain carries TRBV28 and TRBJ2-1, with D maybe TRBD2 (5 bases). Germline V CDR1 and CDR2: MDHEN, SYDVKM. The CDR3 extends over 14 amino acids. V shed 3 bases and J shed 7 bases, with 13 bases lying between them. CDR3 sequence reads: CASSLPGGRNEQFF. CDR3 in DNA: TGTGCCAGCAGTTTGCCCGGAGGAAGGAATGAGCAGTTCTTC.

The V gene is TRBV5-4, the J gene TRBJ2-3; 16 bases fit TRBD2. V lost 4 bases to trimming and J lost 5 bases; unmatched junction nucleotides: 7. The germline V gene encodes CDR1 SGHNT and CDR2 YYREEE (reference sequence). This CDR3 has 17 amino acids. The CDR3 sequence: CASSTGLAGGPEDTQYF. Here the CDR3 DNA reads TGTGCCAGCAGCACGGGACTAGCGGGGGGGCCGGAAGATACGCAGTATTTT.

This chain uses TRBV7-3 with TRBJ2-1, with 11 bases aligning to TRBD2. The germline V gene has CDR1 SGHTA and CDR2 FQGTGA. CDR3 length equals 15 residues. V lost 4 bases, J lost 4 bases, and 3 bases stayed unmatched. Here the CDR3 reads CASSSTSGSYNEQFF. Written as DNA, the CDR3 is TGTGCCAGCAGCTCTACTAGCGGGAGTTACAATGAGCAGTTCTTC.

This chain joins TRBV29-1 and TRBJ1-2; 8 bases map to TRBD1. Germline-derived CDR1 and CDR2 are SQVTM and ANQGSEA. With 1 base clipped from V and 6 bases from J, the junction kept 10 bases outside the gene matches. The CDR3 has 15 amino acids. Written as DNA, the CDR3 is TGCAGCGTTGAAGGGGATCAGGGGGCGCGGGATGGCTACACCTTC. This sequence encodes CSVEGDQGARDGYTF.

A few counts support this clone. The CDR3, as DNA: TGTGCCAGCAGTGAAGCTATAGGCGGGGCCCAAGAGACCCAGTACTTC. Residues: CASSEAIGGAQETQYF. V usage is TRBV6-1 and J usage is TRBJ2-5, with D perhaps matching TRBD2 (6 bases). Germline assignment: CDR1 MNHNS and CDR2 SASEGT. This CDR3 comprises 16 residues. V gave up 0 bases and J gave up 1 base, with 12 bases separating them.

V gene TRBV29-1 combines with J gene TRBJ1-1; D is unresolved. Germline values: CDR1 SQVTM, CDR2 ANQGSEA. V was shortened by 6 bases and J by 0 bases, with 17 bases between the two germline ends. This CDR3 region has 15 residues. The CDR3 protein is CSVHKSSSMNTEAFF. As DNA, the CDR3 is TGCAGCGTCCACAAATCCTCCTCAATGAACACTGAAGCTTTCTTT.

In nucleotides, the CDR3 is TGTGCCAGCAGCTTGAAAGCGAACCCCCCCGATACGCAGTATTTT. It is translated as CASSLKANPPDTQYF. The V gene is TRBV5-5, the J gene TRBJ2-3; D gene ambiguous. Germline V gene data show CDR1 as SGHKS and CDR2 as YYEKEE (reference sequence). Between the trimmed V and J ends, which lost 1 base and 6 bases, there was a span of 15 bases. This CDR3 contains 15 residues.

The V gene is TRBV24-1, the J gene TRBJ2-7; D may be TRBD1 (6 bases). The CDR3 runs 14 residues. V was trimmed by 12 bases and J by 5 bases, leaving 22 bases between them. The germline gives CDR1 KGHDR, CDR2 SFDVKD. The CDR3 here is CAPPRGRRDNEQYF. CDR3 nucleotide sequence: TGTGCCCCCCCCCGAGGGCGCAGGGACAACGAGCAGTACTTC.

This clone was detected only a few times. The rearrangement uses TRBV4-1 and TRBJ1-4, with unresolved D. CDR1 is MGHRA, CDR2 YSYEKL, per germline. This CDR3 is built from 14 residues. V shed 1 base and J shed 7 bases, with 10 bases lying between them. CDR3 amino acids: CASSQARGSEKLFF. CDR3 DNA sequence: TGCGCCAGCAGCCAAGCCCGGGGATCTGAAAAACTGTTTTTT.

The V and J genes are TRBV6-5 and TRBJ1-5, with 11 nucleotides matching TRBD1. V shed 6 bases and J 7 bases; nucleotides not matched to a gene: 8. From germline, CDR1 is MNHEY and CDR2 SVGAGI. CDR3 length: 15 amino acids. The CDR3 region has the DNA TGTGCCAGCAGGCCGGGACAGGGGGGAGGGCAGCCCCAGCATTTT. It codes for CASRPGQGGGQPQHF.